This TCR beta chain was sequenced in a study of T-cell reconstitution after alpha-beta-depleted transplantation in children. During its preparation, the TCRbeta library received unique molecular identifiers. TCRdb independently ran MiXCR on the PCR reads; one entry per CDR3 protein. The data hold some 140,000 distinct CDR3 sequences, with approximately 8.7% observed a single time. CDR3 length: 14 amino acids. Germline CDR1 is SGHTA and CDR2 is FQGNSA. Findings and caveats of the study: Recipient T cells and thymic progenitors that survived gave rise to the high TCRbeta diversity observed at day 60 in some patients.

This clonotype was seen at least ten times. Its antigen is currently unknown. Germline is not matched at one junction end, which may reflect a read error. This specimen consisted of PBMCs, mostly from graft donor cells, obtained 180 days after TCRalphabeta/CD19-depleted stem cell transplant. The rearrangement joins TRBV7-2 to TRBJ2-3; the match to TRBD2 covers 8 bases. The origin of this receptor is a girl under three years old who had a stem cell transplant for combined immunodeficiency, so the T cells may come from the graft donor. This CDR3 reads CASSLAGLTDTQYF. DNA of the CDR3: TGTGCCAGCAGCCTAGCGGGCCTCACAGATACGCAGTATTTT.